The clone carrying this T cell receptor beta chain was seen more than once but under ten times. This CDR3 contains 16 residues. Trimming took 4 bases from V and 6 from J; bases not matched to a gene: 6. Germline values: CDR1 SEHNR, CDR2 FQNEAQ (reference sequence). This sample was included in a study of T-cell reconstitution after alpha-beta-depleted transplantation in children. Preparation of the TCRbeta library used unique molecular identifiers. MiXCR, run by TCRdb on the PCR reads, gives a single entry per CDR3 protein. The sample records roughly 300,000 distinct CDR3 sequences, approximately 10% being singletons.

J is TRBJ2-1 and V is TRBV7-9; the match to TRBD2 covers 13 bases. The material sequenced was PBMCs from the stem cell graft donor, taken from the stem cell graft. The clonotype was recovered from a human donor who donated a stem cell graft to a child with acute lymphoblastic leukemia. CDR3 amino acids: CASSSRTSGRGNEQFF. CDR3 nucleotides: TGTGCCAGCAGCTCACGAACTAGCGGGAGGGGCAATGAGCAGTTCTTC.